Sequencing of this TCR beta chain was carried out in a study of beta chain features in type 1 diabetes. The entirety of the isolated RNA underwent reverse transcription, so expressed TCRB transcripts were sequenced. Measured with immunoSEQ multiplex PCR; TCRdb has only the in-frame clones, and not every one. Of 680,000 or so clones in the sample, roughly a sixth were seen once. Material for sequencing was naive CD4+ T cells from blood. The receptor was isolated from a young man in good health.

CDR3 nucleotide sequence: TGTGCCAGCACCCAGCAGGGTAGCAATCAGCCCCAGCATTTT. Protein sequence: CASTQQGSNQPQHF. The rearrangement joins TRBV2 to TRBJ1-5, with a tentative D call TRBD1 (5 bases). V was shortened by 7 bases and J by 0 bases, with 10 bases between the two germline ends. The germline V gene has CDR1 SNHLY and CDR2 FYNNEI. This CDR3 region has 14 residues.